This TCR beta chain was found in a study of regulatory T cells in long-lasting Graves disease. This clonotype was recorded at least ten times. Its cognate antigen is unknown. Trimming cost V 5 bases and J 3 bases, with 11 bases left between them. This CDR3 contains 14 residues. Stated time point: newly diagnosed GD, antithyroid drugs for less than 3 months. PBMC RNA was the source of the TCR library. Graves' disease diagnosis followed American Thyroid Association guidelines. Study-wide results and limits: Analysis covered peripheral blood alone, not thyroid tissue.

Sequencing libraries for TCR beta were prepared with iRepertoire HTBI primers and Arm-PCR of CDR3 regions. Each CDR3 protein gets one entry after TCRdb re-called the multiplex PCR reads with MiXCR. The sample includes some 370,000 distinct CDR3 sequences, about 10% of them seen just once. These data were likewise used in another study, on T cells in Graves' hyperthyroidism and ophthalmopathy. As that report states: Lactation, pregnancy, other autoimmune disease or uncontrolled infection excluded patients. In the first-round RT-PCR of the TCR CDR3, the HTBI primer set was used.

This sequence was found in a woman under 30 with Graves disease. Material: peripheral blood mononuclear cells (PBMCs), obtained at new diagnosis, from a patient treated with antithyroid drugs. The chain combines TRBV12-3 or TRBV12-4 with TRBJ2-1; D uncertain. Here the CDR3 reads CASSAGRVYNEQFF. The CDR3 nucleotides read TGTGCCAGCAGTGCCGGACGAGTCTACAATGAGCAGTTCTTC.